The 2 T cell receptor beta chains listed next were all sequenced from one sample in a study of somatic mutations in cytotoxic T cells in rheumatoid arthritis. Sequenced by immunoSEQ multiplex PCR; TCRdb stores in-frame clones only, minus some. Of some 14,000 clones listed, around four fifths were seen once; the top ten hold approximately 15%. Sequencing was performed on CD8+ T cells sorted from blood. The receptors shown here come from an adult with rheumatoid arthritis.

Judged by abundance, this clone is hyperexpanded. V gene TRBV6-1 combines with J gene TRBJ1-5, with D maybe TRBD1 (5 bases). Deletions cut 7 bases from V and 6 bases from J, with 16 bases between. The germline CDR1 and CDR2 sequences are MNHNS and SASEGT. This CDR3 comprises 14 residues. The CDR3 is CASKISGTGQPQHF. In DNA, the CDR3 is TGTGCCAGCAAAATTTCAGGGACGGGTCAGCCCCAGCATTTT.

In its sample, this clone was seen a few times. The chain links TRBV19 to TRBJ2-1; the match to TRBD1 covers 7 bases. Germline V gene data show CDR1 as LNHDA and CDR2 as SQIVND (reference sequence). With 7 bases clipped from V and 4 bases from J, the junction kept 4 bases outside the gene matches. This CDR3 has 13 amino acids. The CDR3 DNA follows: TGTGCCAGTATTGGGACAGCGTACAATGAGCAGTTCTTC. It translates to CASIGTAYNEQFF.